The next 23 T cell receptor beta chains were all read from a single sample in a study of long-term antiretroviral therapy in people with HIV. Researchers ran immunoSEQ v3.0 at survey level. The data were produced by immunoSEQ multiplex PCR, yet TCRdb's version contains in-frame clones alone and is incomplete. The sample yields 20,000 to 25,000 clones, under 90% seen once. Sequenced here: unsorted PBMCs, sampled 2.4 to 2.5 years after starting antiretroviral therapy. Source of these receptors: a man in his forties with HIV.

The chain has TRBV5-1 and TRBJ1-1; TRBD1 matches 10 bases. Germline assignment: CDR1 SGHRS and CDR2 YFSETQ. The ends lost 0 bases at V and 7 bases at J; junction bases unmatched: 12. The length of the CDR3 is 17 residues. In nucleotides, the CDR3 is TGCGCCAGCAGCTTGGTTGTGTTGGGGACAGGGGAGGATGAAGCTTTCTTT. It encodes CASSLVVLGTGEDEAFF.

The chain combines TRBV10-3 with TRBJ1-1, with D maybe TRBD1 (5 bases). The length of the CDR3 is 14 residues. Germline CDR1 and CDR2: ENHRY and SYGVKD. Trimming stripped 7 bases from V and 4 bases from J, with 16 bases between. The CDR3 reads CAITRGGETTEAFF. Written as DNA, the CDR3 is TGTGCCATCACCCGGGGGGGGGAGACCACTGAAGCTTTCTTT.

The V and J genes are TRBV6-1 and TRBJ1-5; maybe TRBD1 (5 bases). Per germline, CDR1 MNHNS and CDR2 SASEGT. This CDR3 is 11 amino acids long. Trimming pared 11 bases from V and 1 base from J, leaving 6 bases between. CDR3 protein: CAGGSNQPQHF. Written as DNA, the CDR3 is TGTGCCGGGGGGAGCAATCAGCCCCAGCATTTT.

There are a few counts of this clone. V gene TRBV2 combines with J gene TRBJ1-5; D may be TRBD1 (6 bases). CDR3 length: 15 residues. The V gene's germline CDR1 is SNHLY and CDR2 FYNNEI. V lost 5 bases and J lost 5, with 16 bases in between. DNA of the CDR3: TGTGCCAGCAGTCACGGCTCAGGGGCCTATCAGCCCCAGCATTTT. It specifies CASSHGSGAYQPQHF.

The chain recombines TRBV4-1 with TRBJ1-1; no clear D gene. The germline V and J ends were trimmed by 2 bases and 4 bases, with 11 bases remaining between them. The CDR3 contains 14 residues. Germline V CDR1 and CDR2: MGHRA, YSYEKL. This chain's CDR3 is CASSQMKVATEAFF. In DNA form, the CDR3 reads TGCGCCAGCAGCCAAATGAAGGTGGCCACTGAAGCTTTCTTT.

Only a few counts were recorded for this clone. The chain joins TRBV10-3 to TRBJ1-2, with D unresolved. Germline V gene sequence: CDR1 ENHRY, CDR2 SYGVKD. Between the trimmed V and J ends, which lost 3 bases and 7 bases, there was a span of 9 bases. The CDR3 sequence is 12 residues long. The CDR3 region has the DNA TGTGCCATCAGTGATATAGGGCTTGGCTACACCTTC. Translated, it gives CAISDIGLGYTF.

CDR3: CASSDTGGQPQHF. DNA of the CDR3: TGTGCCAGCAGTGACACAGGGGGCCAGCCCCAGCATTTT. The V call is TRBV6-4, the J call TRBJ1-5; 9 bases are a match to TRBD1. In germline, CDR1 is MRHNA, CDR2 SNTAGT. The J segment lost 7 bases and the V segment lost 2 bases, leaving 0 bases of the junction unmatched. The CDR3 loop spans 13 amino acids.

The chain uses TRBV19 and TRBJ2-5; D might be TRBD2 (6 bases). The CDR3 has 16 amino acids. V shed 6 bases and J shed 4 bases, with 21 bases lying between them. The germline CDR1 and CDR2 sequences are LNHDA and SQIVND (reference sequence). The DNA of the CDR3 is TGTGCCAGTAGGATAACCCTGGGGGGTCTTGGAGAGACCCAGTACTTC. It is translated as CASRITLGGLGETQYF.

The CDR3 is CASSFQGSYEQYF. CDR3 bases: TGTGCCAGCAGCTTCCAGGGCTCCTACGAGCAGTACTTC. This chain joins TRBV7-2 and TRBJ2-7, with D possibly being TRBD1 (5 bases). The CDR3 covers 13 residues. Germline lookup yields CDR1 SGHTA and CDR2 FQGNSA. Trimming took 3 bases from V and 0 from J, leaving 6 bases between them.

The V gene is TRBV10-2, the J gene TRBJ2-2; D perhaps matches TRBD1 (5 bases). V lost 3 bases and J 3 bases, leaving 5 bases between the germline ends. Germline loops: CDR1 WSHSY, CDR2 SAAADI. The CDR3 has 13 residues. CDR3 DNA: TGCGCCAGCAGTGACAGGGACACCGGGGAGCTGTTTTTT. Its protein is CASSDRDTGELFF.

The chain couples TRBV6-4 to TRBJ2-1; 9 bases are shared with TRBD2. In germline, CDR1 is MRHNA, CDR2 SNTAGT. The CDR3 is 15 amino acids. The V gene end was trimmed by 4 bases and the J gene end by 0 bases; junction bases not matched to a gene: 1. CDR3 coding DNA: TGTGCCAGCAGTGCGACTAGCGGCTCCTACAATGAGCAGTTCTTC. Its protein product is CASSATSGSYNEQFF.

DNA of the CDR3: TGTGCCAGCAGCTTAGAATACGAGCAGTACTTC. Translating gives CASSLEYEQYF. V gene TRBV11-2 combines with J gene TRBJ2-7; no reliable D call. The CDR3 length is 11 residues. Germline V gene sequence: CDR1 SGHAT, CDR2 FQNNGV. V was pared by 0 bases and J by 4 bases, with 1 base between.

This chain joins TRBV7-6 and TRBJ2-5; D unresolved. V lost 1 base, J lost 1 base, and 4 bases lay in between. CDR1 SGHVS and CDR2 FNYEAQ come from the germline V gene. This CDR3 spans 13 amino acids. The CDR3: CASSLVVQETQYF. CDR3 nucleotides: TGTGCCAGCAGCTTAGTGGTCCAAGAGACCCAGTACTTC.

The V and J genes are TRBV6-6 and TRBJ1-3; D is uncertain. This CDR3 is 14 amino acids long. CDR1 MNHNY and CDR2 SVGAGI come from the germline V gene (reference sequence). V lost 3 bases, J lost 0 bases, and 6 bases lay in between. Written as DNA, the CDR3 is TGTGCCAGCAGTTATTCCAGCTCTGGAAACACCATATATTTT. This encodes CASSYSSSGNTIYF.

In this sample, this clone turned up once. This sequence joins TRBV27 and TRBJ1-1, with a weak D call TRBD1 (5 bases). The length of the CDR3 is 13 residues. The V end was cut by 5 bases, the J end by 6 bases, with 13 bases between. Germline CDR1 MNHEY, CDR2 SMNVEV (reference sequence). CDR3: CASSDAEGPEAFF. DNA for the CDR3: TGTGCCAGCAGTGATGCTGAGGGGCCTGAAGCTTTCTTT.

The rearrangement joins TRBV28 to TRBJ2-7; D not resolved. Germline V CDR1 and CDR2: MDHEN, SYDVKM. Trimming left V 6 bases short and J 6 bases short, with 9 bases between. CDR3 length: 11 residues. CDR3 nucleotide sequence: TGTGCCAGCAGCACACGGCCCGAGCAGTACTTC. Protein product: CASSTRPEQYF.

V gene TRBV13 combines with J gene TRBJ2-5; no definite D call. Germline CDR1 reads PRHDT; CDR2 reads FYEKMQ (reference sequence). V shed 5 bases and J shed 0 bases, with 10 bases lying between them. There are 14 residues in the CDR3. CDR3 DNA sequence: TGTGCCAGCAGCACGCGACGGTACCAAGAGACCCAGTACTTC. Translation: CASSTRRYQETQYF.

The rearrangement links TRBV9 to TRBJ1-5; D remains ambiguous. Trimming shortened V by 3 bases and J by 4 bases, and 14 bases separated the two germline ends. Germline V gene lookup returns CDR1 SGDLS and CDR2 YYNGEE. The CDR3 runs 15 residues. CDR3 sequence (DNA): TGTGCCAGCAGCGAGCCTCCTAACATTAATCAGCCCCAGCATTTT. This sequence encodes CASSEPPNINQPQHF. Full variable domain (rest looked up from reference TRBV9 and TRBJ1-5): DSGVTQTPKHLITATGQRVTLRCSPRSGDLSVYWYQQSLDQGLQFLIQYYNGEERAKGNILERFSAQQFPDLHSELNLSSLELGDSALYFCASSEPPNINQPQHFGDGTRLSIL.

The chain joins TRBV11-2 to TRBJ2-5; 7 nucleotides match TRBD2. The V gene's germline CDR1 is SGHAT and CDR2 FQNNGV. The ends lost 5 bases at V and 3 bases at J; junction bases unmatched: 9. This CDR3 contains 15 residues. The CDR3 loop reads CASSLAVWSKETQYF. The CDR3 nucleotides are TGTGCCAGCAGCCTAGCGGTCTGGTCAAAAGAGACCCAGTACTTC.

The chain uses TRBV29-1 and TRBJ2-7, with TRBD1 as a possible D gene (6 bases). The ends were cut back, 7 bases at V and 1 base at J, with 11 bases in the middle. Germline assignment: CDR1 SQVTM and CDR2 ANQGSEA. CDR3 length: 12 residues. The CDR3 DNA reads TGCAGCGCCGGACAGATATCCTACGAGCAGTACTTC. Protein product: CSAGQISYEQYF.

The CDR3 nucleotides read TGTGCCAGCAGCTTCGCCCCCGGGGGCGGGCAGCTCTCCTACGAGCAGTACTTC. This gives the protein CASSFAPGGGQLSYEQYF. The rearrangement joins TRBV7-6 to TRBJ2-7; TRBD1 or TRBD2 may be the D gene (6 bases each). The CDR3 runs 18 residues. Germline CDR1 is SGHVS and CDR2 is FNYEAQ. The V end was cut by 3 bases, the J end by 0 bases, with 21 bases between.

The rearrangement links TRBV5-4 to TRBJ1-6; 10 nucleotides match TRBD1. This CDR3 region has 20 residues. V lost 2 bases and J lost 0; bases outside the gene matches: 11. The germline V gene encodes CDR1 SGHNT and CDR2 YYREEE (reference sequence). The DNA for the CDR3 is TGTGCCAGCAGCTTAGGCCGGGACAGGGGTTCGAGCTCCTATAATTCACCCCTCCACTTT. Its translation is CASSLGRDRGSSSYNSPLHF.

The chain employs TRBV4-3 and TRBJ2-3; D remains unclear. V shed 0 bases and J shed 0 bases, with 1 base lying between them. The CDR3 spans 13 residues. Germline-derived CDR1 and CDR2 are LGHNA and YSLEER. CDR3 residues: CASSQDSTDTQYF. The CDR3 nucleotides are TGCGCCAGCAGCCAAGATAGCACAGATACGCAGTATTTT.